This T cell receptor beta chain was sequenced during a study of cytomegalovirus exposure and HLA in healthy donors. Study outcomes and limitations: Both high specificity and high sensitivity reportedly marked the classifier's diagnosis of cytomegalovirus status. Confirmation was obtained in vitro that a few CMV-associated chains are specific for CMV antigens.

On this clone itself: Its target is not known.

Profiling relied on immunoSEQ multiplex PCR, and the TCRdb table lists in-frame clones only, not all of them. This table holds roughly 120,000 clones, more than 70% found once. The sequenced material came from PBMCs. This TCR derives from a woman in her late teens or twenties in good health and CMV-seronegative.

The CDR3 sequence is CASSTPGALPDTEAFF. The CDR3 DNA reads as TGTGCCAGCAGTACACCGGGAGCTCTACCAGACACTGAAGCTTTCTTT. V and J are TRBV2 and TRBJ1-1; D ambiguous. The CDR3 extends over 16 amino acids. Germline V CDR1 and CDR2: SNHLY, FYNNEI. Between the trimmed V and J ends, which lost 5 bases and 3 bases, there was a span of 19 bases.